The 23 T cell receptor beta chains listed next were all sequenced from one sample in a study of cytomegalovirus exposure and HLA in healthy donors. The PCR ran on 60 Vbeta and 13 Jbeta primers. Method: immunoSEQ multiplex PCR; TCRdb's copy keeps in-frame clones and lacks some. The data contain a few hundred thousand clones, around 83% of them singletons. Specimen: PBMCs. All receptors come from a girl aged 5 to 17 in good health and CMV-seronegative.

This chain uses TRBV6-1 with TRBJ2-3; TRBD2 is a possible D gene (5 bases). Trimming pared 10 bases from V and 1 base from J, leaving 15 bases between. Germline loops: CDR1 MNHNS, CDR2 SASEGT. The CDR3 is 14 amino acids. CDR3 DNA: TGTGCCACCAGGAGGTCGATGGGCACAGATACGCAGTATTTT. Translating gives CATRRSMGTDTQYF.

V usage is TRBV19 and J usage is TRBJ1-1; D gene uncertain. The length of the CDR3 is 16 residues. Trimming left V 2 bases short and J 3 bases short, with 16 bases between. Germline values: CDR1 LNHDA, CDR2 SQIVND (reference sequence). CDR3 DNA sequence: TGTGCCAGTAGTATAAGGTTGGGAGACCCCGACACTGAAGCTTTCTTT. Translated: CASSIRLGDPDTEAFF. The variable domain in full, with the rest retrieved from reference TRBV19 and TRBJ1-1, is DGGITQSPKYLFRKEGQNVTLSCEQNLNHDAMYWYRQDPGQGLRLIYYSQIVNDFQKGDIAEGYSVSREKKESFPLTVTSAQKNPTAFYLCASSIRLGDPDTEAFFGQGTRLTVV.

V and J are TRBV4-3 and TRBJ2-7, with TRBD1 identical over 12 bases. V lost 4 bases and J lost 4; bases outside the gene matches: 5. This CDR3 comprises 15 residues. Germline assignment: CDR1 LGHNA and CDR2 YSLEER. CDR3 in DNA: TGCGCCAGCAGCCCCCGGGACAGGGGGCAGTACGAGCAGTACTTC. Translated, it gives CASSPRDRGQYEQYF.

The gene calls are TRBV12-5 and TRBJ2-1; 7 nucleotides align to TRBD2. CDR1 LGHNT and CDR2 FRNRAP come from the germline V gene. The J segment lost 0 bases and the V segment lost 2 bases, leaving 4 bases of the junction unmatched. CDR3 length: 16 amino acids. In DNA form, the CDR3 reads TGTGCTAGTGGTTTGATGGGCGGGAGCTCCTACAATGAGCAGTTCTTC. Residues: CASGLMGGSSYNEQFF.

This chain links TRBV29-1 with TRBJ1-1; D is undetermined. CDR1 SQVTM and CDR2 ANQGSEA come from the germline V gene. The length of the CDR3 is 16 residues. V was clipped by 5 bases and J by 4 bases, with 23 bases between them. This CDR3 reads CSVYLNPTLGGTEAFF. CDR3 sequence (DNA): TGCAGCGTTTATCTTAACCCGACACTCGGAGGCACTGAAGCTTTCTTT.

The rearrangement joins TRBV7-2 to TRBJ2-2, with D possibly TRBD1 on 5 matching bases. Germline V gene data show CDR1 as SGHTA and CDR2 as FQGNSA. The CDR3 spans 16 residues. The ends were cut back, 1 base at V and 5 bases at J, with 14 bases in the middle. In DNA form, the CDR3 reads TGTGCCAGCAGCTTAGTATGGGGCATAGGGACCGGGGAGCTGTTTTTT. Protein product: CASSLVWGIGTGELFF.

CDR3 DNA sequence: TGCAGCGTTGAAGAAGTTAGCGGGAGCCTCGGCTACGAGCAGTACTTC. Protein sequence: CSVEEVSGSLGYEQYF. This chain uses TRBV29-1 with TRBJ2-7, with 9 bases fitting TRBD2. This CDR3 spans 16 amino acids. Germline lookup yields CDR1 SQVTM and CDR2 ANQGSEA. V lost 0 bases and J lost 3; bases outside the gene matches: 9.

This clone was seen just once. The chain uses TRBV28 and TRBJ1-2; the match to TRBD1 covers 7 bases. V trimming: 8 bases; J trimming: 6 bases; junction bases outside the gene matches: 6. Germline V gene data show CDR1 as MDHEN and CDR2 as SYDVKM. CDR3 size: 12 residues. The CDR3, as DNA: TGTGCCAGCCTGGGGCAGGGGGATGGCTACACCTTC. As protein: CASLGQGDGYTF.

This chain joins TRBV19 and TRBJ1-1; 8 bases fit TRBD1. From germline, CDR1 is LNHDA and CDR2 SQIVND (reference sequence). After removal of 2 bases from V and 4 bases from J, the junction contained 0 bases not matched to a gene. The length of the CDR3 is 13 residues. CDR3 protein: CASSITGGTEAFF. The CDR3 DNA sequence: TGTGCCAGTAGTATAACAGGGGGCACTGAAGCTTTCTTT.

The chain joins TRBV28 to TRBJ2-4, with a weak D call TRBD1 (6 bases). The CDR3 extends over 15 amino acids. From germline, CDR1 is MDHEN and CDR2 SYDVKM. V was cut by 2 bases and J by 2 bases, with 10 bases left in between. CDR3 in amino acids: CASSLIQGPKNIQYF. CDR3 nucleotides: TGTGCCAGCAGTTTAATACAGGGACCCAAAAACATTCAGTACTTC.

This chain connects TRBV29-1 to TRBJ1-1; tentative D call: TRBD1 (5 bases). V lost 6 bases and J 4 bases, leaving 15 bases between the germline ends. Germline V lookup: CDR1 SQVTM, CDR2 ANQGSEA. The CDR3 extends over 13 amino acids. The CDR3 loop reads CSVVQAWGTEAFF. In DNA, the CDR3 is TGCAGCGTAGTACAGGCCTGGGGCACTGAAGCTTTCTTT.

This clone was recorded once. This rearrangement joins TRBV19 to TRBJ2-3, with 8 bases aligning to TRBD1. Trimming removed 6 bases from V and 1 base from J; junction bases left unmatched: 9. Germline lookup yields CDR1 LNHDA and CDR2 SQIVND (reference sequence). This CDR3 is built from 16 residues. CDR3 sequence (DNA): TGTGCCAGTAGCACACCGGGACAGGAGGGCACAGATACGCAGTATTTT. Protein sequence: CASSTPGQEGTDTQYF. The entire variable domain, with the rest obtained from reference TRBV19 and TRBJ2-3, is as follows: DGGITQSPKYLFRKEGQNVTLSCEQNLNHDAMYWYRQDPGQGLRLIYYSQIVNDFQKGDIAEGYSVSREKKESFPLTVTSAQKNPTAFYLCASSTPGQEGTDTQYFGPGTRLTVL.

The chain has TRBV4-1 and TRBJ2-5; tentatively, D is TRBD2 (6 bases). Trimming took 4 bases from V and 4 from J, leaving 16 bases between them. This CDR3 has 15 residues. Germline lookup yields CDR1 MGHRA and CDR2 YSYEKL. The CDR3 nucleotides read TGCGCCAGCAGCCGCGAACGGGACTTCACAGAGACCCAGTACTTC. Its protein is CASSRERDFTETQYF.

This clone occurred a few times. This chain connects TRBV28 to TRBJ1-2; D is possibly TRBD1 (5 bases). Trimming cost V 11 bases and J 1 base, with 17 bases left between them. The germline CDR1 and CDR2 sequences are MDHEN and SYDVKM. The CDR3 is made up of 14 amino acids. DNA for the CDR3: TGTGCCTGTAAGGAGGGGCAGCTTAACTATGGCTACACCTTC. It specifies CACKEGQLNYGYTF.

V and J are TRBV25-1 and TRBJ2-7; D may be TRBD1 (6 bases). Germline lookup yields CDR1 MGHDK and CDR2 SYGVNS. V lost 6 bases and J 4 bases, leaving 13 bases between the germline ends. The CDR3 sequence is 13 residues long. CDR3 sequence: CASRPTGKYEQYF. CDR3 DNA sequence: TGTGCCAGCAGGCCAACAGGGAAGTACGAGCAGTACTTC.

DNA for the CDR3: TGTGCCCTAACTATTAGGGGGCTGGGGGCTTTCTTT. Amino acid sequence: CALTIRGLGAFF. The rearrangement joins TRBV30 to TRBJ1-1, with 7 bases lining up with TRBD1. Trimming at V came to 8 bases and at J to 11 bases, leaving 14 bases not matched to a gene. From germline, CDR1 is GTSNPN and CDR2 SVGIG (reference sequence). The CDR3 is made up of 12 amino acids.

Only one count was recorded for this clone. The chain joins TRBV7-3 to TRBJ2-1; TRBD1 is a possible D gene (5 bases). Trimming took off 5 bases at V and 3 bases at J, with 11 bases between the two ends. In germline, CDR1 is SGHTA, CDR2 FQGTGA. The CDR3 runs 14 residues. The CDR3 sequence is CASSPKGVYNEQFF. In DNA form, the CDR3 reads TGTGCCAGCAGCCCAAAAGGGGTCTACAATGAGCAGTTCTTC.

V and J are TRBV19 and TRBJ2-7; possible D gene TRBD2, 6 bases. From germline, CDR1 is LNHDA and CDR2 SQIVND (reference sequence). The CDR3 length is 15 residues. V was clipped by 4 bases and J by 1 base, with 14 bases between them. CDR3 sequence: CASSTPGDGSYEQYF. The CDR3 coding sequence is TGTGCCAGTAGTACTCCGGGAGACGGATCCTACGAGCAGTACTTC.

CDR3 DNA: TGTGCCAGCAGTGCGTCCGGGACAGGGGGCTTCGAGCAGTACTTC. It specifies CASSASGTGGFEQYF. The chain recombines TRBV28 with TRBJ2-7; 12 bases match TRBD1. CDR1 is MDHEN, CDR2 SYDVKM, per germline. This CDR3 is 15 amino acids long. J gave up 6 bases and V 5 bases, and 8 bases lay outside the gene matches.

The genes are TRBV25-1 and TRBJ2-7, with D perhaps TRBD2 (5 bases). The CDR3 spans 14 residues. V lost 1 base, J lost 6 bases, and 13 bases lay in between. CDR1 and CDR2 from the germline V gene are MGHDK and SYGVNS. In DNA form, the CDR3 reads TGTGCCAGCAGTGAATCAAGGTACGAGGGCGAGCAGTACTTC. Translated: CASSESRYEGEQYF.

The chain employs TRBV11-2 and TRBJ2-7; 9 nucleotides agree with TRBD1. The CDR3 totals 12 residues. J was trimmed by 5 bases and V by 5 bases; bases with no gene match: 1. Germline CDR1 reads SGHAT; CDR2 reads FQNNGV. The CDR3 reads CASSRDRDEQYF. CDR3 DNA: TGTGCCAGCAGCCGGGACAGGGACGAGCAGTACTTC.

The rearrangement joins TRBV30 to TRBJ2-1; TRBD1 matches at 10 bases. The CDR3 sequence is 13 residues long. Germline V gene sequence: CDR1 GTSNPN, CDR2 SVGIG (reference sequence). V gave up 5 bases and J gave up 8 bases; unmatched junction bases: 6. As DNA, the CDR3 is TGTGCCTGGGCCGGGACAGGGGTTTATGAGCAGTTCTTC. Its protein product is CAWAGTGVYEQFF.

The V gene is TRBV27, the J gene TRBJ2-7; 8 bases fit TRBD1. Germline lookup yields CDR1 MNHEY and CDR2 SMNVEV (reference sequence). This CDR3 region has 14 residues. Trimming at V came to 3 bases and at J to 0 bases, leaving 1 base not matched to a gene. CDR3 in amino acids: CASSFGTGSYEQYF. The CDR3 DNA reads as TGTGCCAGCAGTTTCGGGACAGGCTCCTACGAGCAGTACTTC.